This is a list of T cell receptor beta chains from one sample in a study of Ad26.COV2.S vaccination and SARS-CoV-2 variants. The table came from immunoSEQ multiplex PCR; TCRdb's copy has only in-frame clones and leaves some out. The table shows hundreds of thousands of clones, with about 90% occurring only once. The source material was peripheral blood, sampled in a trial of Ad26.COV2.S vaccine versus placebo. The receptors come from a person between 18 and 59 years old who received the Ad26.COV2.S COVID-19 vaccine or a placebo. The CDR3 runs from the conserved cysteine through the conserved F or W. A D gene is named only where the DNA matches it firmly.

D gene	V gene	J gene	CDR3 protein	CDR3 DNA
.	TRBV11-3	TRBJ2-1	CASSLEPANEQFF	TGTGCCAGCAGCTTAGAGCCAGCCAATGAGCAGTTCTTC
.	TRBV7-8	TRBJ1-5	CASSLGPQPQHF	TGTGCCAGCAGCTTAGGGCCCCAGCCCCAGCATTTT
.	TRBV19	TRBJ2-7	CASSKGYEQYF	TGTGCCAGTAGTAAGGGATACGAGCAGTACTTC
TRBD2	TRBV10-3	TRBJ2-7	CAISESSGLAAFEQYF	TGTGCCATCAGTGAGTCGTCGGGACTAGCGGCCTTCGAGCAGTACTTC
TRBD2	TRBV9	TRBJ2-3	CASSVGTSGFTDTQYF	TGTGCCAGCAGCGTAGGGACTAGCGGGTTCACAGATACGCAGTATTTT
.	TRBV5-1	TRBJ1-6	CASSRRLGRDSPLHF	TGCGCCAGCAGCCGCAGGTTGGGCCGGGATTCACCCCTCCACTTT
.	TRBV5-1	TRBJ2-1	CASSLHSRLGLSYNEQFF	TGCGCCAGCAGCTTACACTCTCGACTAGGCCTCTCCTACAATGAGCAGTTCTTC
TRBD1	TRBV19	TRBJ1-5	CASEPGQGDQPQHF	TGTGCCAGTGAACCGGGACAGGGGGATCAGCCCCAGCATTTT
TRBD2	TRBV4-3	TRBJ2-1	CASSQGLAVYNEQFF	TGCGCCAGCAGCCAAGGACTAGCGGTTTACAATGAGCAGTTCTTC
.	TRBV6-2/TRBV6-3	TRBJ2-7	CASSHLQGPTYEQYF	TGTGCCAGCAGTCACCTACAGGGACCGACCTACGAGCAGTACTTC